Given below is one T cell receptor (beta chain) in context. As yet, its antigen is unknown. Using its own MiXCR run on the RT-PCR reads, TCRdb lists one record per CDR3 protein. This sample has about 800,000 distinct CDR3 sequences, with about 20% found just once. This sample was taken from a study of response to subunit inactivated influenza vaccine. Study findings and constraints: Authors suggested few new T cells are recruited by each seasonal influenza vaccination.

The sample was PBMCs from blood, taken more than 4 days after vaccination. This TCR came from a man aged 50 to 59 who received an inactivated influenza vaccine.

This CDR3 is CSARDRLRQQAARGYTF. The CDR3, as DNA: TGCAGTGCTAGAGATCGGTTGCGACAGCAGGCAGCGCGGGGCTACACCTTC. This chain links TRBV20-1 with TRBJ1-2, with D tentatively TRBD1 (5 bases). V was cut by 0 bases and J by 8 bases, with 25 bases left in between. The CDR3 has 17 amino acids. Germline V lookup: CDR1 DFQATT, CDR2 SNEGSKA (reference sequence).